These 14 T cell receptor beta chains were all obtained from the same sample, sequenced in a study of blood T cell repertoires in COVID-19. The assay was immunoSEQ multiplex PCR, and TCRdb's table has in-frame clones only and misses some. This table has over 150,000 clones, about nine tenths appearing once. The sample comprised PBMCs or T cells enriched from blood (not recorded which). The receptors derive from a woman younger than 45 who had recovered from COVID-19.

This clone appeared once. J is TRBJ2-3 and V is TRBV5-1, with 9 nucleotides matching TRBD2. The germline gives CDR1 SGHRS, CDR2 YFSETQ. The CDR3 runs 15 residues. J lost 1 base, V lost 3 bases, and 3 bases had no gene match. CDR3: CASSSREGRTDTQYF. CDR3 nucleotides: TGCGCCAGCAGCTCGCGGGAGGGGCGCACAGATACGCAGTATTTT. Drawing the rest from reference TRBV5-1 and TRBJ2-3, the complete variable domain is KAGVTQTPRYLIKTRGQQVTLSCSPISGHRSVSWYQQTPGQGLQFLFEYFSETQRNKGNFPGRFSGRQFSNSRSEMNVSTLELGDSALYLCASSSREGRTDTQYFGPGTRLTVL.

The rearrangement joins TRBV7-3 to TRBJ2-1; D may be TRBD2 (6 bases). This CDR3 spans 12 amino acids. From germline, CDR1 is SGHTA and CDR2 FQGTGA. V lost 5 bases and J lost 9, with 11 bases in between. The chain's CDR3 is CASSATRPEQFF. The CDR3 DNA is TGTGCCAGCAGCGCGACTAGGCCTGAGCAGTTCTTC.

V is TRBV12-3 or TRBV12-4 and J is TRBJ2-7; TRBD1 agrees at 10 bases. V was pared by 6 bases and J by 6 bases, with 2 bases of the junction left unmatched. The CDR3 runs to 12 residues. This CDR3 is CASRGTGAEQYF. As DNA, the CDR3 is TGTGCCAGCAGGGGGACAGGGGCCGAGCAGTACTTC.

For the CDR3, the DNA is TGTGCCAGCAGCGCGGCAGGGGCGCTAGGCAACACTGAAGCTTTCTTT. This encodes CASSAAGALGNTEAFF. This sequence joins TRBV9 and TRBJ1-1; perhaps TRBD1 as D (6 bases). Germline CDR1 SGDLS, CDR2 YYNGEE. This CDR3 has 16 amino acids. Trimming left V 3 bases short and J 2 bases short, with 17 bases between.

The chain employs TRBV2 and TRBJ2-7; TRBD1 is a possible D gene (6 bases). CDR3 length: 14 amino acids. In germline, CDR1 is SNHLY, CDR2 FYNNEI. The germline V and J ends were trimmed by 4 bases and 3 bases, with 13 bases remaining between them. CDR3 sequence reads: CASSVSQGFYEQYF. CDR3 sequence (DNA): TGTGCCAGCAGTGTAAGTCAGGGGTTCTACGAGCAGTACTTC. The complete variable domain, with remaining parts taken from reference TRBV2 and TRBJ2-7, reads EPEVTQTPSHQVTQMGQEVILRCVPISNHLYFYWYRQILGQKVEFLVSFYNNEISEKSEIFDDQFSVERPDGSNFTLKIRSTKLEDSAMYFCASSVSQGFYEQYFGPGTRLTVT.

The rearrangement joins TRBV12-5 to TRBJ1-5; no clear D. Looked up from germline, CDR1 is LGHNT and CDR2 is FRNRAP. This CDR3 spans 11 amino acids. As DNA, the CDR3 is TGTGCCCCCGGTGCCAATCAGCCCCAGCATTTT. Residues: CAPGANQPQHF.

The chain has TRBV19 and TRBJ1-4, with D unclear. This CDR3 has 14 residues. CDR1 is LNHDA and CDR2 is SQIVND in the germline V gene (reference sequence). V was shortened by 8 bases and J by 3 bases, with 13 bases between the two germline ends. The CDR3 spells CASGGIASNEKLFF. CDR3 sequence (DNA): TGTGCCAGTGGCGGGATTGCGTCTAATGAAAAACTGTTTTTT.

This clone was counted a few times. The CDR3 loop reads CASTRGQGAHLGGELFF. The CDR3 DNA sequence: TGTGCCAGTACCAGAGGACAGGGGGCCCACCTGGGCGGGGAGCTGTTTTTT. This chain links TRBV19 with TRBJ2-2; 11 positions match TRBD1. There are 17 residues in the CDR3. Per the germline V gene, CDR1 is LNHDA and CDR2 is SQIVND (reference sequence). V lost 7 bases, J lost 7 bases, and 14 bases stayed unmatched.

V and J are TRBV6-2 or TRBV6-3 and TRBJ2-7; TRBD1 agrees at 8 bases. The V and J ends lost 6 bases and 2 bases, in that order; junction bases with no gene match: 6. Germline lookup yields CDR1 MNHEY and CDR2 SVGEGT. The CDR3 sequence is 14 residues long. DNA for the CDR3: TGTGCCAGCAGCAAGACAGGGGACCCCTACGAGCAGTACTTC. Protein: CASSKTGDPYEQYF.

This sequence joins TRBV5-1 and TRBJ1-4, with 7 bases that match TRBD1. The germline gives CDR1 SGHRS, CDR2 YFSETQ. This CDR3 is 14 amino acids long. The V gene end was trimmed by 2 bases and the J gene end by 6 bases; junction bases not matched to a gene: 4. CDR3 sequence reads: CASSFGTVYEKLFF. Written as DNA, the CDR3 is TGCGCCAGCAGCTTCGGGACAGTCTATGAAAAACTGTTTTTT.

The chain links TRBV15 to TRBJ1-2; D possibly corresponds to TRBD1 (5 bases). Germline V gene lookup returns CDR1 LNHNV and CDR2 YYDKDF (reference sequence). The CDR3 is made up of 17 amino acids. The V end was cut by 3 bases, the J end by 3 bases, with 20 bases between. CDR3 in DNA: TGTGCCACCAGCAGTACTACCGGGACTCCCTGGGACTATGGCTACACCTTC. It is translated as CATSSTTGTPWDYGYTF.

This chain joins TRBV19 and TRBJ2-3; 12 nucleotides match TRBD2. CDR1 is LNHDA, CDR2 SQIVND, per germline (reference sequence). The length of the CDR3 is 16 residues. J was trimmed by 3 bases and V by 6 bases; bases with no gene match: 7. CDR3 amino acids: CASRARLAGVTDTQYF. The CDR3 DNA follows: TGTGCCAGTAGGGCCAGACTAGCGGGAGTGACAGATACGCAGTATTTT.

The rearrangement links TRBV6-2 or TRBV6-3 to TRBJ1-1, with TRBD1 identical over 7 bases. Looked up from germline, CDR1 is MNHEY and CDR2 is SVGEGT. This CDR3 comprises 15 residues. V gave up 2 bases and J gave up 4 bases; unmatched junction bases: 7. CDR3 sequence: CASSYPLDRVTEAFF. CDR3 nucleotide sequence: TGTGCCAGCAGTTACCCCCTTGACAGGGTCACTGAAGCTTTCTTT.

In DNA, the CDR3 is TGTGCCAGCAGTTCTTCCGGGAGAATTTTGGCAGAGACCCAGTACTTC. It encodes CASSSSGRILAETQYF. The J gene is TRBJ2-5, the V gene TRBV28; D perhaps matches TRBD2 (6 bases). V was pared by 4 bases and J by 4 bases, with 19 bases between. Per the germline V gene, CDR1 is MDHEN and CDR2 is SYDVKM. The CDR3 runs 16 residues.